Listed below are T cell receptor beta chains from one sample, sequenced in a study of blood T cell repertoires in COVID-19. Sequenced by immunoSEQ multiplex PCR; TCRdb stores in-frame clones only, minus some. The sample shows around 260,000 clones, approximately 85% of them seen only once. The material sequenced was PBMCs or T cells enriched from blood (not recorded which). Receptors originate from a woman aged 25 to 39 who had recovered from COVID-19. The conserved cysteine and the conserved F or W are not part of the CDR3 here.

TRBJ2-3 TRBV5-4 ASSMGQPLSTDTQY
TRBJ1-4 TRBV18 ASSLRGSNEKLF
TRBJ1-1 TRBV19 ASSTRDSGYLMNTEAF
TRBJ1-1 TRBV5-8 ASSTRDMNTEAF
TRBJ2-6 TRBV28 ASSLTDLRGANVLT
TRBJ1-2 TRBV10-3 AISESKGADGYT
TRBJ2-3 TRBV11-2 ASSLALGTDTQY
TRBJ2-7 TRBV28 ASSVTGTPEQY
TRBJ2-2 TRBV2 ASSGLAGGGELF
TRBJ2-5 TRBV3-1/TRBV3-2 ASLSGTGSGETQY
TRBJ2-7 TRBV5-4 ASSPGVTGRPYEQY
TRBJ2-5 TRBV27 ASSFRGMRAGEALETQY
TRBJ1-5 TRBV3-1/TRBV3-2 ASSQGTGNPQPQH
TRBJ2-2 TRBV7-9 ASSFLSTGELF
TRBJ1-6 TRBV28 AARDRRNSPLH
TRBJ1-3 TRBV7-6 ASSLSGGIRSGNTIY
TRBJ1-6 TRBV30 AWSVGGNSPLH
TRBJ1-1 TRBV9 ASSVEGDTEAF
TRBJ2-3 TRBV15 ATSRSGQDTDTQY
TRBJ2-3 TRBV21-1 ASSTRARPSTDTQY
TRBJ2-1 TRBV28 ASSSGMDEQF
TRBJ1-5 TRBV10-3 AIRNREDQPQH
TRBJ1-3 TRBV30 ALGKGPSGNTIY
TRBJ2-7 TRBV11-3 ASSLGQGGEQY
TRBJ2-5 TRBV11-2 ASADRGPETQY
TRBJ1-2 TRBV6-5 ASRATGGAFDGYT
TRBJ2-7 TRBV29-1 SVEGGSLGLDEQY
TRBJ1-6 TRBV2 ASMAGRNSPLH
TRBJ2-5 TRBV4-2 ASSPEGAGGLGGETQY
TRBJ2-1 TRBV2 ASSYNSGEQF
TRBJ1-2 TRBV28 ASSPTVYGYT
TRBJ1-4 TRBV15 ATSRDNGNEKLF
TRBJ2-7 TRBV27 ASRNAGQVAYEQY
TRBJ1-5 TRBV27 ASSLSQQVAGGQPQH
TRBJ1-6 TRBV19 ASSKGGISPLH
TRBJ1-2 TRBV13 ASSPGTFYELDGYT
TRBJ1-1 TRBV30 AWRGVSTEAF
TRBJ2-7 TRBV10-3 AISGGTSRYEQY
TRBJ2-7 TRBV7-8 ASSSDRGGYEQY
TRBJ2-4 TRBV7-9 ASSNDGGSDIQY
TRBJ1-1 TRBV20-1 SAEQDTEAF
TRBJ1-4 TRBV7-9 ASRKLAGGDEKLF
TRBJ1-5 TRBV6-5 ASSLRVSNQPQH
TRBJ1-5 TRBV2 ASKRTDINQPQH
TRBJ1-2 TRBV27 ASSLNIGTVQGYT
TRBJ2-1 TRBV11-2 ASSPTGYYNEQF
TRBJ2-7 TRBV28 ASSFVREVEQY
TRBJ2-3 TRBV5-1 ASSSRTSGTETDTQY
TRBJ1-6 TRBV2 ASDRKDSPLH
TRBJ2-1 TRBV6-4 ASSDATGERF
TRBJ1-2 TRBV18 ASSPTGQDGYT